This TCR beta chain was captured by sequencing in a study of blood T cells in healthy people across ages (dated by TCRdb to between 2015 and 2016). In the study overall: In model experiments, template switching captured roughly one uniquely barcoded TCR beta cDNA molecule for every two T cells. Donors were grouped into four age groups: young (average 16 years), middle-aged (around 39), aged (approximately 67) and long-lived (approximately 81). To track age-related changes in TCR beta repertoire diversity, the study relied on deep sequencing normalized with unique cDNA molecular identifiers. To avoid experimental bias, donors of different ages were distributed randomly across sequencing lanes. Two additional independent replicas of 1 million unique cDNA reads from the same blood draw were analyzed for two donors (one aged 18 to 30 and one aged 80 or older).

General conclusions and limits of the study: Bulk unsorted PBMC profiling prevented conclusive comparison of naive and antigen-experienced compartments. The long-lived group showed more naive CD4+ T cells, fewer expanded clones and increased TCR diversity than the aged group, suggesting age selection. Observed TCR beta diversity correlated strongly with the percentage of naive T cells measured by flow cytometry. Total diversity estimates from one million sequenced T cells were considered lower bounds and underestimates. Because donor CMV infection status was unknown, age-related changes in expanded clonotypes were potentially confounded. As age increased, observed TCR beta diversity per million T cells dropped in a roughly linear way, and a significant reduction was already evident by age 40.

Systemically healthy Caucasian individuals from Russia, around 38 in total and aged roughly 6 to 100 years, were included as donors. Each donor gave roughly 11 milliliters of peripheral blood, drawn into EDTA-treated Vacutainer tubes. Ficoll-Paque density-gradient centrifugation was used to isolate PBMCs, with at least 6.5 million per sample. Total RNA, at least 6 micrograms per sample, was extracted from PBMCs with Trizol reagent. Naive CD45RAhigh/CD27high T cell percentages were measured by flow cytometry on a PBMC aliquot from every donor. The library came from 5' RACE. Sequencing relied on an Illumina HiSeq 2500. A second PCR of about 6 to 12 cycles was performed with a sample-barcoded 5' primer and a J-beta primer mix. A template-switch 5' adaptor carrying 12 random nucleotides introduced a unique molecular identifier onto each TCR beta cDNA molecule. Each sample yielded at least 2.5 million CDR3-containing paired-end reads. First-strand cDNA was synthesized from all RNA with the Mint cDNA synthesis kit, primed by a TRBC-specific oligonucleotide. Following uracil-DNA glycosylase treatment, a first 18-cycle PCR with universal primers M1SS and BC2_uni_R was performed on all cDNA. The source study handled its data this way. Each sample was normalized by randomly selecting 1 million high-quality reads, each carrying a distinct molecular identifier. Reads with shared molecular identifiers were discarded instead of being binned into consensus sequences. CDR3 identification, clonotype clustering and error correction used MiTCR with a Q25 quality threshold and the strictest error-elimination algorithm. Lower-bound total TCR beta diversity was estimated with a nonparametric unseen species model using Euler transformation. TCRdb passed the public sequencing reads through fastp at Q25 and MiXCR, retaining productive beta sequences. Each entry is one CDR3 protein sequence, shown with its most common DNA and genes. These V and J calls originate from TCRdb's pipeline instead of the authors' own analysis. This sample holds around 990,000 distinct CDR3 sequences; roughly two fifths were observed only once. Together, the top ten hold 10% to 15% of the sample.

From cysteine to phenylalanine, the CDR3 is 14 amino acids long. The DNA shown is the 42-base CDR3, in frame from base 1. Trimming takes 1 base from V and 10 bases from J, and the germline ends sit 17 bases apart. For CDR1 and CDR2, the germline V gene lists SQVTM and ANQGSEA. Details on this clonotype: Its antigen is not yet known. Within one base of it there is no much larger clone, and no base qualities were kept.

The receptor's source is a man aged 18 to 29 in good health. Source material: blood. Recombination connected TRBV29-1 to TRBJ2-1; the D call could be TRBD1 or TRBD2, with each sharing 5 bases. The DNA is TGCAGCGTTGAAGGGGACGGGGTTGCCTACGAGCAGTTCTTC. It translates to CSVEGDGVAYEQFF.